This T cell receptor beta chain was documented in a study of shared clonotypes between healthy human individuals. Study-level background: Each donor contributed plates that comprised three CD4 naive, three CD4 memory, two CD8 naive and one CD8 memory.

Per the germline V gene, CDR1 is MNHEY and CDR2 is SVGAGI. Trimming removed 9 bases from V and 13 bases from J, with 25 bases in between. The CDR3 is 14 residues long. Regarding this clone: The antigen remains unidentified.

This table comes from immunoSEQ multiplex PCR, and its TCRdb copy is limited to in-frame clones, with some not included. In the table there are 650,000 to 750,000 clones, about two thirds of which are singletons. Each donor was a Caucasian adult residing in Nashville, Tennessee. Division of CD4+ cells produced a CD45RA+ naive subset and a CD45RA-negative memory subset. Study-wide results and caveats: Memory subsets generally showed lower estimated richness than naive subsets.

Sequencing was carried out using memory CD4+ T cells sorted from blood. As to subset: CD45RA-negative fraction. V is TRBV6-5 and J is TRBJ2-1; D is uncertain. The clonotype originates from a woman aged 25 to 39 in good health. The CDR3 sequence is CASTRGGGSLPQFF. The CDR3 DNA follows: TGTGCCAGTACTCGCGGTGGTGGTAGCCTTCCCCAGTTCTTC.